This T cell receptor beta chain was retrieved from a study of shared clonotypes between healthy human individuals. Sequenced by immunoSEQ multiplex PCR; TCRdb stores in-frame clones only, minus some. This sample has about 2.4 million clones; about 92% occur once, and the top ten carry under 0.15%. From germline, CDR1 is SQVTM and CDR2 ANQGSEA. Trimming took off 2 bases at V and 0 bases at J, with 10 bases between the two ends. The CDR3 is made up of 14 amino acids. The rearrangement links TRBV29-1 to TRBJ2-5; D is unresolved. Sample: naive CD4+ T cells sorted from blood. Subset indicated: CD45RA+ positively selected. This clonotype was obtained from a man aged 18 to 30 in good health. CDR3 amino acids: CSVESAFNQETQYF. In DNA, the CDR3 is TGCAGCGTTGAATCGGCGTTCAACCAAGAGACCCAGTACTTC.